The TCR beta chain under discussion was sequenced for a study of PD-1 blockade in classical Hodgkin lymphoma. In regard to this clone: The antigen remains undetermined.

The CDR3 sequence is 17 residues long. V was cut by 0 bases and J by 5 bases, with 19 bases left in between. Germline CDR1 and CDR2: MNHEY and SMNVEV (reference sequence). Clones were read by immunoSEQ multiplex PCR, and TCRdb kept only the in-frame ones, dropping some. The top ten hold 7% to 9.5% of the sample, which has roughly 40,000 clones, 85% to 90% seen once. Study results and caveats: TCR diversity in CD4+, not CD8+, cells rose significantly by C4D1. Newly diagnosed patients were reported to exhibit reduced baseline TCR diversity relative to healthy donors. Patients excluded were those beginning nivolumab under 1 year after ASCT.

After autologous stem cell transplantation all patients relapsed, and prior brentuximab vedotin exposure differed between cohorts. Material: peripheral blood mononuclear cells (PBMCs), obtained at baseline. The sequence came from a human donor with classical Hodgkin lymphoma. V is TRBV27 and J is TRBJ1-1, with a tentative D call TRBD1 (6 bases). In DNA, the CDR3 is TGTGCCAGCAGTTTATCCCTTATTATACCGGACAGTACTGAAGCTTTCTTT. Encoded protein: CASSLSLIIPDSTEAFF.